This T cell receptor (beta chain) was found in a study of T cell responses to AZD1222 COVID-19 vaccine (dated by TCRdb to the early 2020s). Looking at the study overall: AZD1222 recipients given second doses at about 4 weeks or at about 12 weeks were pooled, since spike-specific TCR depth and breadth were not found to differ between the two schedules. TCR sequencing covered some 250 trial participants: 200 to 210 given two doses of AZD1222 and around 25 given two doses of MenACWY control vaccine. Trial participants were enrolled by age into 18-55, 56-69 and 70-plus year subgroups, with about 150, 28 and 57 TCR-sequenced participants respectively. The paper as a whole reports these results and caveats: Conclusions about previously exposed vaccinees were limited because only six AZD1222 recipients were SARS-CoV-2 seropositive at baseline. Because no samples from the day 14 peak response were available, repertoires could be characterized only after the peak T cell response. The 56-69-year group was small, and its depth increase did not reach significance, likely because of low power. Participants were mostly white British, with more females than males. The authors suggested clonal diversity may have been underestimated. The whole spike protein was spanned by vaccine-associated CD4 TCRs, and dominant responses were seen in regions 160-218 and 743-854. Spike-specific TCR breadth and depth rose significantly after two AZD1222 doses compared with day 0 and with MenACWY recipients. Epitopes outside the regions mutated in the B.1.351 and B.1.1.7 variants were reportedly recognized by nearly half of the unique spike-specific TCRs.

The CDR3 runs 19 residues from the cysteine to the phenylalanine. CDR3 DNA only is kept here, 57 bases in frame from base 1. The germline V gene provides CDR1 SNHLY and CDR2 FYNNEI. Clipping removes 6 bases from V and 7 bases from J, with 19 as the unmatched junction base count. The time point label on this specimen signifies: baseline before first vaccination. Vaccinee samples came from UK trials COV001 and COV002, including a single-blind randomized controlled phase 2/3 trial of AZD1222 (ChAdOx1 nCoV-19) in healthy adults. For TCRbeta chain sequencing, PBMC samples from trial participants were taken at day 0 and at day 28 after the second dose. The CDR3 regions of human TCRbeta chains were analyzed by immunosequencing. Under the source paper's analysis protocol: TCRs in the repertoires were matched against a reference library of SARS-CoV-2-specific TCRs that had been generated with the MIRA antigen-specificity platform. Breadth was defined as the fraction of unique TCRs that were SARS-CoV-2-associated, and depth was defined as the fraction of total T cells that were SARS-CoV-2-associated. Each spike-specific TCR was assigned to its reactive spike region and to a CD4 or CD8 class using the MIRA data. Log10-transformed breadth and depth values were compared by one-way ANOVA with Sidak's multiple comparisons tests. The clones in this table, taken by TCRdb from immuneACCESS, are in-frame only. Not every clone is retained; where verified, under half of the shortfall comes from an unresolved V gene, and the cause of the rest is unknown. For V, J and clone size, that table is used; D and trimming come from the DNA. For this sample the table gives approximately 160,000 clones, of which 85% to 95% were detected only once. The ten largest clonotypes hold approximately 4.4% of the sample.

As to this clone: Its binding antigen is unknown. Nothing much larger sits one base from this clone, and base qualities are not available.

Sequenced material: peripheral blood, taken on day 0 of AZD1222 vaccination. The chain is encoded by TRBV2 joined to TRBJ2-2, and 11 junctional nucleotides match TRBD2. The source of this sequence is an adult in good health. The DNA sequence follows: TGTGCCAGCAGGTTCAGAACTAGCGGGAGTATAGCGGCAATCGGGGAGCTGTTTTTT. Its product reads: CASRFRTSGSIAAIGELFF.